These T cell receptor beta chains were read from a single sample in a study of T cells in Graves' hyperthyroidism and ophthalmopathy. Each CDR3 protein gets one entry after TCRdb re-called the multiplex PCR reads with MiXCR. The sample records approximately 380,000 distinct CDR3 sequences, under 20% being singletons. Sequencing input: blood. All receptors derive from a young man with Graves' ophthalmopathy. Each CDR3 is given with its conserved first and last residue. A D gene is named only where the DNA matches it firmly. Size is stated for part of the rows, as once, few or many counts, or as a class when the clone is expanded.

CASSRTGTSHETQYF	TGTGCCAGCAGCAGAACCGGGACGTCCCATGAGACCCAGTACTTC	many	NA	TRBV7-6	TRBJ2-5
CASSDSGGAQPQHF	TGTGCCAGCAGTGATTCAGGGGGGGCCCAGCCCCAGCATTTT	many	TRBD1	TRBV2	TRBJ1-5
CASSLEQGLSYEQYF	TGTGCCAGCAGCTTGGAACAGGGCTTATCTTACGAGCAGTACTTC	few	NA	TRBV5-4	TRBJ2-7
CATGTLNQPQHF	TGTGCCACCGGGACATTAAATCAGCCCCAGCATTTT	many	NA	TRBV2	TRBJ1-5
CATGDNEQYF	TGTGCCACCGGAGACAATGAGCAGTACTTC	NA	NA	TRBV24-1	TRBJ2-7
CASRPPAGETQYF	TGTGCCAGCAGGCCCCCAGCGGGGGAGACCCAGTACTTC	many	TRBD2	TRBV12-3/TRBV12-4	TRBJ2-5
CSVGTGQVGTEAFF	TGCAGCGTTGGAACAGGACAGGTTGGAACTGAAGCTTTCTTT	NA	TRBD1	TRBV29-1	TRBJ1-1
CASSSGPPDTQYF	TGCGCCAGCAGCTCGGGCCCGCCGGATACGCAGTATTTT	many	NA	TRBV5-1	TRBJ2-3
CASSGGTLSYEQYF	TGTGCCAGCAGCGGGGGGACACTATCCTACGAGCAGTACTTC	NA	NA	TRBV5-4	TRBJ2-7
CASSPPTGHEQYF	TGTGCCAGCAGCCCTCCTACAGGGCACGAGCAGTACTTC	few	NA	TRBV7-2	TRBJ2-7
CASSQSGGALNEQFF	TGTGCCAGCAGCCAGAGCGGGGGGGCCCTTAATGAGCAGTTCTTC	many	TRBD2	TRBV7-9	TRBJ2-1
CARGTGVWNSPLHF	TGTGCCAGGGGGACAGGGGTCTGGAATTCACCCCTCCACTTT	few	TRBD1	TRBV2	TRBJ1-6
CASSYGPNTEAFF	TGTGCCAGCAGTTACGGACCTAACACTGAAGCTTTCTTT	many	NA	TRBV12-3/TRBV12-4	TRBJ1-1
CASSEGRGSYEQYF	TGTGCCAGCTCAGAAGGGCGCGGGTCCTACGAGCAGTACTTC	many	NA	TRBV18	TRBJ2-7
CASSSRNIGGGTDTQYF	TGTGCCAGCAGCTCCCGGAATATTGGGGGCGGGACAGATACGCAGTATTTT	few	NA	TRBV7-9	TRBJ2-3
CASMRDSVRETQYF	TGTGCCAGTATGAGGGATAGTGTTCGAGAGACCCAGTACTTC	few	NA	TRBV2	TRBJ2-5
CASSYSAGRPYNEQFF	TGTGCCAGCAGTTATTCCGCGGGGCGACCCTACAATGAGCAGTTCTTC	many	NA	TRBV27	TRBJ2-1
CSARDGQGSRSPLHF	TGCAGTGCTAGAGATGGACAGGGGAGTCGGTCACCCCTCCACTTT	NA	TRBD1	TRBV20-1	TRBJ1-6
CATRGDLGTGELFF	TGTGCCACCCGTGGGGATTTGGGCACCGGGGAGCTGTTTTTT	many	NA	TRBV27	TRBJ2-2
CATSRDPRMNTEAFF	TGTGCCACCAGCAGAGATCCCCGGATGAACACTGAAGCTTTCTTT	many	NA	TRBV15	TRBJ1-1
CASSFREGEQYF	TGTGCCAGCAGTTTTAGGGAGGGAGAGCAGTACTTC	many	TRBD2	TRBV27	TRBJ2-7
CASSVAGGRFQETQYF	TGTGCCAGCAGCGTAGCTGGGGGGAGGTTTCAAGAGACCCAGTACTTC	many	NA	TRBV9	TRBJ2-5
CSVADAGGYTDTQYF	TGCAGCGTCGCCGATGCGGGGGGATACACAGATACGCAGTATTTT	few	TRBD2	TRBV29-1	TRBJ2-3
CASPNQFCDQETQYF	TGTGCCAGCCCAAATCAATTTTGTGACCAAGAGACCCAGTACTTC	NA	NA	TRBV9	TRBJ2-5
CASSQDGAANEQFF	TGCGCCAGCAGCCAAGATGGCGCTGCGAATGAGCAGTTCTTC	few	NA	TRBV4-1	TRBJ2-1
CASSLVGQGPSYEQYF	TGTGCCAGCAGCTTAGTGGGACAGGGCCCTTCTTACGAGCAGTACTTC	once	TRBD1	TRBV11-2	TRBJ2-7
CASSRQKFTDTQYF	TGTGCCAGTAGTAGACAGAAGTTCACAGATACGCAGTATTTT	NA	NA	TRBV19	TRBJ2-3
CATSRDFSADTQYF	TGTGCCACCAGCAGAGATTTTTCGGCAGATACGCAGTATTTT	NA	NA	TRBV15	TRBJ2-3
CASSSTGMNQPQHF	TGTGCCAGCTCATCGACAGGGATGAATCAGCCCCAGCATTTT	few	TRBD1	TRBV18	TRBJ1-5
CASSDPGTGNYEQYF	TGCGCCAGCAGCGACCCCGGGACAGGAAACTACGAGCAGTACTTC	NA	TRBD1	TRBV4-1	TRBJ2-7
CSVPRDRGEFEQFF	TGCAGCGTGCCTCGGGACAGGGGAGAATTTGAGCAGTTCTTC	few	TRBD1	TRBV29-1	TRBJ2-1
CASSYWGQGYNEQFF	TGTGCCAGCAGTTACTGGGGACAGGGATACAATGAGCAGTTCTTC	many	TRBD1	TRBV6-5	TRBJ2-1
CASSPGTGNYEQYF	TGTGCCAGCAGCCCCGGGACAGGCAACTACGAGCAGTACTTC	many	TRBD1	TRBV7-3	TRBJ2-7
CASSSPTDGDTEAFF	TGTGCCAGCAGCTCACCGACGGACGGGGACACTGAAGCTTTCTTT	many	NA	TRBV13	TRBJ1-1
CASSLDRLALSYEQYF	TGTGCCAGCAGCTTAGATAGGCTAGCGCTCTCCTACGAGCAGTACTTC	many	NA	TRBV11-2	TRBJ2-7
CASSLAGSMNTEAFF	TGTGCCAGCAGCTTAGCGGGAAGTATGAACACTGAAGCTTTCTTT	NA	NA	TRBV7-9	TRBJ1-1
CASTDRATGELFF	TGCGCCAGCACAGACAGGGCGACCGGGGAGCTGTTTTTT	few	TRBD1	TRBV10-2	TRBJ2-2
CASRDQGGTDTQYF	TGTGCCAGCAGGGACCAGGGAGGCACAGATACGCAGTATTTT	many	NA	TRBV5-5	TRBJ2-3
CASSLYSAGAYEQYF	TGTGCCAGCAGCTTATACTCAGCGGGAGCCTACGAGCAGTACTTC	once	TRBD2	TRBV7-2	TRBJ2-7
CASSSRTRSYSYEQYF	TGTGCCAGCAGTTCCCGGACACGATCTTACTCCTACGAGCAGTACTTC	many	NA	TRBV12-3/TRBV12-4	TRBJ2-7
CASIGNTGELFF	TGTGCCAGCATCGGAAACACCGGGGAGCTGTTTTTT	many	NA	TRBV28	TRBJ2-2
CASSHRDRIYEQYF	TGTGCCAGCAGCCACCGGGACAGGATCTACGAGCAGTACTTC	few	TRBD1	TRBV14	TRBJ2-7
CASSLARPLTYEQYF	TGTGCCAGCAGCTTAGCCCGGCCACTCACCTACGAGCAGTACTTC	many	NA	TRBV11-1	TRBJ2-7
CASSLGGFNSGGARTLHF	TGTGCCAGCAGTTTAGGCGGGTTTAACTCCGGGGGCGCAAGGACCCTCCACTTT	NA	NA	TRBV28	TRBJ1-6
CASSSNLRLTLRNQPQHF	TGTGCCAGCAGCTCAAACTTACGCCTGACCCTTCGCAATCAGCCCCAGCATTTT	once	NA	TRBV12-3/TRBV12-4	TRBJ1-5